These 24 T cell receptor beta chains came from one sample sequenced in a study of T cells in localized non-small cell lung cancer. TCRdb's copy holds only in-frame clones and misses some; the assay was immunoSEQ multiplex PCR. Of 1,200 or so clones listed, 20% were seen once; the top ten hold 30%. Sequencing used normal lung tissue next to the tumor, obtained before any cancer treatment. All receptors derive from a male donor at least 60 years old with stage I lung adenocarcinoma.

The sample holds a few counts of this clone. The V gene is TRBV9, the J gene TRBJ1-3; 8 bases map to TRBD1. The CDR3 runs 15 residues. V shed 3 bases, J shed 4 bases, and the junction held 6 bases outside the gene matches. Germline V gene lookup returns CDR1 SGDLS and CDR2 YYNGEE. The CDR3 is CASSAQGATGNTIYF. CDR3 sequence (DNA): TGTGCCAGCAGCGCTCAGGGGGCGACGGGAAACACCATATATTTT.

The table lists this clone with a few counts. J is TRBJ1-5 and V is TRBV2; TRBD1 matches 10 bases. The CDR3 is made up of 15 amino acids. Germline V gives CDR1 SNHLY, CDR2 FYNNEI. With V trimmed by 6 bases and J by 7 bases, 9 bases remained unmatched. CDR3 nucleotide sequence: TGTGCCAGCAGCGCCGGGACAGGGGTGGAGCAGCCCCAGCATTTT. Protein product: CASSAGTGVEQPQHF.

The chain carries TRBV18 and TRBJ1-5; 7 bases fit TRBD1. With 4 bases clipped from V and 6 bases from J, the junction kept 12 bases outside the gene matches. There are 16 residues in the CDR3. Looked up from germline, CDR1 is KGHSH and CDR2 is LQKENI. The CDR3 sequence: CASSLNRVGGGQPQHF. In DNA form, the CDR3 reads TGTGCCAGCTCACTCAACCGGGTAGGGGGCGGTCAGCCCCAGCATTTT.

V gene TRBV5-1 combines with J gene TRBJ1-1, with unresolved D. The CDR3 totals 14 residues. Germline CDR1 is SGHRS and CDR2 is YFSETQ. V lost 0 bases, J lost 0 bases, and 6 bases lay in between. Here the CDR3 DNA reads TGCGCCAGCAGCTTGGCCGTGATGAACACTGAAGCTTTCTTT. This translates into CASSLAVMNTEAFF.

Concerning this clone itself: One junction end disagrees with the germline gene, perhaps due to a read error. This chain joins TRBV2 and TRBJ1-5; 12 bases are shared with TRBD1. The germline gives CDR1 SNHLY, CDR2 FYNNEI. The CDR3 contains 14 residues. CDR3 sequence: CASRGTGGKQPQHF. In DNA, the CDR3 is TGTGCCAGCAGAGGGACAGGGGGCAAACAGCCCCAGCATTTT.

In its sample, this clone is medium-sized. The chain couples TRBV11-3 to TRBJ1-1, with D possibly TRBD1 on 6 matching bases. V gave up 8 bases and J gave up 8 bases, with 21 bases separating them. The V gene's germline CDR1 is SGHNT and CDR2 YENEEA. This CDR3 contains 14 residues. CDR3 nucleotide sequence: TGTGCCAGCGCTCACGGGGGGCGTGACGGGGAAGCTTTCTTT. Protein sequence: CASAHGGRDGEAFF.

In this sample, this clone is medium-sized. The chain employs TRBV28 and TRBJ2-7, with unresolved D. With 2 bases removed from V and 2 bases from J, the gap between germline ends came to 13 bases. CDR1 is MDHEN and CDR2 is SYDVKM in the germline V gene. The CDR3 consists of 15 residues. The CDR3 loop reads CASSLADGLPYEQYF. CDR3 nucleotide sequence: TGTGCCAGCAGTTTAGCTGACGGATTGCCCTACGAGCAGTACTTC.

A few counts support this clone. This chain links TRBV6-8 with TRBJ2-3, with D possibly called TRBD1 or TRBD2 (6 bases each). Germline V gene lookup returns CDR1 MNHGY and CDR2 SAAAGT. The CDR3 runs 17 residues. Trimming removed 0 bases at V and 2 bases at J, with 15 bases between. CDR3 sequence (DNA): TGTGCCAGCAGTTACTCGAGACCGGGGGCACCCACAGATACGCAGTATTTT. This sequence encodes CASSYSRPGAPTDTQYF.

The CDR3 nucleotides read TGTGCCAGCAGCTTGGATTCTAGGCTCACCGGGGAGCTGTTTTTT. As protein: CASSLDSRLTGELFF. The chain combines TRBV5-8 with TRBJ2-2; no clear D. V was trimmed by 0 bases and J by 4 bases, leaving 10 bases between them. This CDR3 has 15 amino acids. Germline V gene lookup returns CDR1 SGHTS and CDR2 YDEGEE.

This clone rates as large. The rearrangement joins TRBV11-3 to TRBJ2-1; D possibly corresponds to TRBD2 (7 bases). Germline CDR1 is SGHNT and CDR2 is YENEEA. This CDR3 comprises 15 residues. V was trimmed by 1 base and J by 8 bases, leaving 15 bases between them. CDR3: CASSLGGGASDEQFF. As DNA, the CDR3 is TGTGCCAGCAGCTTAGGTGGGGGGGCCAGCGATGAGCAGTTCTTC.

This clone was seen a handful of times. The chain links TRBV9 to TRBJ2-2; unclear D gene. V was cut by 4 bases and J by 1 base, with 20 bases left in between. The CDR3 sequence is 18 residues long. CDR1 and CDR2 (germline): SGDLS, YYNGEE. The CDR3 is CASSYPDRAKRNTGELFF. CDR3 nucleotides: TGTGCCAGCAGCTACCCGGACCGGGCCAAGAGGAACACCGGGGAGCTGTTTTTT.

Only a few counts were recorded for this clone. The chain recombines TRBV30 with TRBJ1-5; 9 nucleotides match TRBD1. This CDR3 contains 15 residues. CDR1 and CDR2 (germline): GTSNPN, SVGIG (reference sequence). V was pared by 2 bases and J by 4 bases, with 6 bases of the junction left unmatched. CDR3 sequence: CAWSRTGDGNQPQHF. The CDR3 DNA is TGTGCCTGGAGTCGGACAGGGGATGGAAATCAGCCCCAGCATTTT.

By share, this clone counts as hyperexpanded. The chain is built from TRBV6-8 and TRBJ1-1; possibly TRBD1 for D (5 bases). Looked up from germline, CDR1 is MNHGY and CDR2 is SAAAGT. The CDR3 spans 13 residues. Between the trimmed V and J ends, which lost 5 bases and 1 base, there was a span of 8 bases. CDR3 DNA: TGTGCCAGCAGTGACAGAAGGAACACTGAAGCTTTCTTT. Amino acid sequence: CASSDRRNTEAFF.

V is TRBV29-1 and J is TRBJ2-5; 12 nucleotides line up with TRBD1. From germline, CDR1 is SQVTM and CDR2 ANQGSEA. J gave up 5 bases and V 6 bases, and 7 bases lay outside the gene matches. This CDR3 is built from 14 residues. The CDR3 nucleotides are TGCAGCGTCCACGGGACAGGGGGCGGGGAGACCCAGTACTTC. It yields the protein CSVHGTGGGETQYF.

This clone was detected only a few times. The CDR3: CASSQTGEGTEAFF. The CDR3, as DNA: TGTGCCAGCAGCCAGACAGGGGAGGGGACTGAAGCTTTCTTT. The V gene is TRBV11-3, the J gene TRBJ1-1; TRBD1 matches at 8 bases. V was pared by 5 bases and J by 5 bases, with 7 bases of the junction left unmatched. Germline assignment: CDR1 SGHNT and CDR2 YENEEA. The CDR3 length is 14 residues.

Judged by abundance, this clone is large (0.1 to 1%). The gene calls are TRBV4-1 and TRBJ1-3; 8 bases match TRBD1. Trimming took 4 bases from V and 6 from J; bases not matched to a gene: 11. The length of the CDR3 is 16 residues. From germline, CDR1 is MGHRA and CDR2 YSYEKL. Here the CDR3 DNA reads TGCGCCAGCAGCCCGGGAGGGACAGGACTGGAAAACACCATATATTTT. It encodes CASSPGGTGLENTIYF.

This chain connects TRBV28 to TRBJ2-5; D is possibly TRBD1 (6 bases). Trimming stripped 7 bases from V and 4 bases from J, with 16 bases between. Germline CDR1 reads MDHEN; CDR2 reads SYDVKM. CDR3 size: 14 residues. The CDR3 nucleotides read TGTGCCAGCACCCTAAGTGGGGGCGCAGAGACCCAGTACTTC. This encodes CASTLSGGAETQYF.

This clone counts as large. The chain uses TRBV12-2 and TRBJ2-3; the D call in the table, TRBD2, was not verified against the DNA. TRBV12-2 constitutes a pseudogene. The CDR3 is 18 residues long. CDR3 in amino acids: CAVGLAGGPLDPTDTQYF. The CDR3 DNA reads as TGTGCCGTCGGACTAGCGGGGGGCCCGCTCGACCCCACAGATACGCAGTATTTT.

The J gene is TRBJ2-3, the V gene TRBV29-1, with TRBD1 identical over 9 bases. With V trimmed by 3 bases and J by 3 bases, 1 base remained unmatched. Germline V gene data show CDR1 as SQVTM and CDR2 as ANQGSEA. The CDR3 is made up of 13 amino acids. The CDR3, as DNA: TGCAGCGTTGAGGGACAGGGAACAGATACGCAGTATTTT. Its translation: CSVEGQGTDTQYF.

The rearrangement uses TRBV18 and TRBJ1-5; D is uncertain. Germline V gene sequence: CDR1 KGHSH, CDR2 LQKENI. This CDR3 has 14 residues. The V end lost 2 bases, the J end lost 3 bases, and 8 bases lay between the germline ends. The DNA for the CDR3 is TGTGCCAGCTCACCATCCGGGCCCAATCAGCCCCAGCATTTT. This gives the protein CASSPSGPNQPQHF.

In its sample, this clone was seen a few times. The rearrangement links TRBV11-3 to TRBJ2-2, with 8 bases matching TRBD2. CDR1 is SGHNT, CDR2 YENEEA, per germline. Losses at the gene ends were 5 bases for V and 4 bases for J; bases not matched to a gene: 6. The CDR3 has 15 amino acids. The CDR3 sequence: CASSEPGLVTGELFF. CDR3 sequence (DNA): TGTGCCAGCAGCGAACCGGGACTAGTCACCGGGGAGCTGTTTTTT.

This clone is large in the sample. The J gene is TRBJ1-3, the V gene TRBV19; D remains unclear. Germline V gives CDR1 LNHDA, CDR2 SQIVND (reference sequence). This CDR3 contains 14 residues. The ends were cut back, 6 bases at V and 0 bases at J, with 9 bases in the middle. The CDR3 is CASRGSGSGNTIYF. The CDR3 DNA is TGTGCCAGTAGGGGCTCCGGCTCTGGAAACACCATATATTTT. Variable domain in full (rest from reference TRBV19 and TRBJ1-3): DGGITQSPKYLFRKEGQNVTLSCEQNLNHDAMYWYRQDPGQGLRLIYYSQIVNDFQKGDIAEGYSVSREKKESFPLTVTSAQKNPTAFYLCASRGSGSGNTIYFGEGSWLTVV.

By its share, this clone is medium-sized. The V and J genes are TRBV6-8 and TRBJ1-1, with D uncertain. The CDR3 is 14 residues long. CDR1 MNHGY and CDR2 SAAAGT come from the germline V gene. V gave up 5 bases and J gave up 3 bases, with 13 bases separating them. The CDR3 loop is CASSAEGAHTEAFF. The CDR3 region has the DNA TGTGCCAGCAGTGCAGAGGGAGCGCACACTGAAGCTTTCTTT.

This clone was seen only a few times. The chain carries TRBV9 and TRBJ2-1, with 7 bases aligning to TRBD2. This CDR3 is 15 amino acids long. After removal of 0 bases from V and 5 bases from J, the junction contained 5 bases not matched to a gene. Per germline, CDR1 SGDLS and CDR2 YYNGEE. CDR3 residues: CASSVVSSGNNEQFF. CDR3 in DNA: TGTGCCAGCAGCGTAGTATCTAGCGGAAACAATGAGCAGTTCTTC.